The clone carrying this T cell receptor (beta chain) was recorded at least ten times. These data come from a study of T-cell reconstitution after alpha-beta-depleted transplantation in children. The length of the CDR3 is 15 residues. Germline V gene lookup returns CDR1 SGHKS and CDR2 YYEKEE (reference sequence). V trimming: 0 bases; J trimming: 5 bases; junction bases outside the gene matches: 5. Preparation of the TCRbeta library involved a method that used unique molecular identifiers. TCRdb itself ran the PCR reads through MiXCR, one entry per CDR3 protein. The sample carries 250,000 to 300,000 distinct CDR3 sequences, around 9.6% recorded once.

This sequence was found in a human donor who donated a stem cell graft to a child with SCID. The chain employs TRBV5-5 and TRBJ1-1, with 9 bases matching TRBD1. Sequenced here: PBMCs from the stem cell graft donor, sampled from the stem cell graft. This CDR3 reads CASSLGGTGKTEAFF. The CDR3 nucleotides read TGTGCCAGCAGCTTGGGTGGGACAGGGAAAACTGAAGCTTTCTTT.